This T cell receptor beta chain is drawn from a study of Ad26.COV2.S vaccination and SARS-CoV-2 variants. The overall study: Donor was assigned to the Ad26.COV2.S arm of trial COV1001. Study-wide results and limits: Vaccine and placebo recipients had comparable breadth of non-spike TCRs. In vaccinated individuals, spike-specific CD8+ and CD4+ T cell responses reportedly displayed substantial breadth.

A word on this clone: Its antigen is still unknown.

Treatment noted: around 19 received Ad26.COV2.S at low or high dose, single or two shots; about 5 received placebo; per-sample allocation not given. Repertoires come from day 63 after the first vaccine or placebo injection. The CDR3 has 14 residues. Per the germline V gene, CDR1 is SEHNR and CDR2 is FQNEAQ (reference sequence). Trimming took 5 bases from V and 3 from J; bases not matched to a gene: 6. Some clones are missing from TCRdb's copy, which holds only in-frame ones; the method was immunoSEQ multiplex PCR. Of hundreds of thousands of clones listed, about 89% are singletons. The chain employs TRBV7-9 and TRBJ2-7; 8 bases fit TRBD1. The sample here was peripheral blood, taken in a trial of Ad26.COV2.S vaccine versus placebo. The clonotype was recovered from a person aged 18-65 years who received the Ad26.COV2.S COVID-19 vaccine or a placebo. The CDR3 reads CASSPRGPVYEQYF. In DNA, the CDR3 is TGTGCCAGCAGCCCCAGGGGGCCGGTCTACGAGCAGTACTTC.